The rows below give T cell receptor beta chains drawn from one sample of a study of shared clonotypes between healthy human individuals. Profiling relied on immunoSEQ multiplex PCR, and the TCRdb table lists in-frame clones only, not all of them. The repertoire holds roughly 640,000 clones, with roughly 70% as singletons. The sample comprised memory CD4+ T cells sorted from blood. The receptors originated from a woman aged 25 to 39 in good health. Each CDR3 is given with its conserved first and last residue. D genes are given only for firm matches. Clone size is given for some rows only: seen once, a few or many times, or a class if the clone is expanded.

NA TRBJ2-3 TRBV9 TRBD2 18 CASSESSLAGGLVDTQYF TGTGCCAGCAGCGAGTCCTCACTAGCGGGAGGTCTCGTAGATACGCAGTATTTT
many TRBJ2-7 TRBV6-1 NA 14 CASSVETGSYEQYF TGTGCCAGCAGTGTCGAGACAGGCTCCTACGAGCAGTACTTC
NA TRBJ2-1 TRBV4-2 NA 15 CASSQDGRGYNEQFF TGTGCCAGCAGCCAAGACGGCCGGGGCTACAATGAGCAGTTCTTC
NA TRBJ1-1 TRBV7-8 NA 14 CASSYRRSGTEAFF TGTGCCAGCAGCTATCGGAGATCGGGCACTGAAGCTTTCTTT
NA TRBJ2-1 TRBV4-2 TRBD2 16 CASSQGLAGAYNEQFF TGTGCCAGCAGCCAAGGACTAGCGGGAGCCTACAATGAGCAGTTCTTC
NA TRBJ1-1 TRBV6-1 NA 15 CASRTEGLIGTEAFF TGTGCCAGCCGGACAGAAGGTTTAATTGGGACTGAAGCTTTCTTT
NA TRBJ2-7 TRBV7-9 TRBD2 15 CASSSWTSGSDEQYF TGTGCCAGCAGCTCCTGGACTAGCGGGTCCGACGAGCAGTACTTC
NA TRBJ2-1 TRBV9 NA 15 CASSTNRVFYNEQFF TGTGCCAGCAGCACCAACAGGGTCTTTTACAATGAGCAGTTCTTC
NA TRBJ2-1 TRBV4-1 TRBD2 16 CASSRSSGGVYNEQFF TGCGCCAGCAGCCGTTCTAGCGGGGGGGTATACAATGAGCAGTTCTTC
NA TRBJ1-5 TRBV6-5 TRBD1 11 CASSGRTGSYF TGTGCCAGCAGTGGAAGGACAGGGTCGTATTTT
NA TRBJ2-2 TRBV5-1 NA 14 CASSLGTQTGELFF TGCGCCAGCAGCTTGGGGACGCAGACCGGGGAGCTGTTTTTT
once TRBJ2-1 TRBV7-9 TRBD1 15 CASSLRRDRTNEQFF TGTGCCAGCAGCTTAAGACGGGACAGGACAAATGAGCAGTTCTTC
NA TRBJ1-1 TRBV5-8 NA 14 CASSSSDISPGAFF TGTGCCAGCAGCTCCTCTGACATATCACCTGGGGCTTTCTTT
NA TRBJ2-3 TRBV19 NA 12 CASSNPPGTQYF TGTGCCAGTAGTAACCCCCCCGGAACGCAGTATTTT
NA TRBJ2-5 TRBV5-4 TRBD2 18 CASSPVSGLAGRQETQYF TGTGCCAGCAGCCCGGTTTCGGGACTAGCGGGACGTCAAGAGACCCAGTACTTC
medium-sized TRBJ2-3 TRBV7-9 TRBD2 14 CASTAGLAAYVGYF TGTGCCAGCACAGCGGGGCTAGCGGCCTACGTGGGGTATTTT
few TRBJ1-1 TRBV5-3 TRBD1 18 CARSCVSSPTGENTEAFF TGTGCCAGAAGCTGTGTGTCCTCCCCGACAGGGGAGAACACTGAAGCTTTCTTT
NA TRBJ2-3 TRBV5-4 NA 13 CASSTGDWNTQYF TGTGCCAGCAGCACTGGGGACTGGAATACGCAGTATTTT
NA TRBJ2-5 TRBV28 NA 14 CASNLRGGLETQYF TGTGCCAGCAACCTTCGAGGAGGCCTGGAGACCCAGTACTTC
NA TRBJ2-1 TRBV9 TRBD2 15 CASSERLAGYNEQFF TGTGCCAGCAGCGAGCGACTAGCGGGTTACAATGAGCAGTTCTTC
NA TRBJ2-5 TRBV5-1 NA 14 CASSFRADQETQYF TGCGCCAGCAGCTTTCGGGCCGACCAAGAGACCCAGTACTTC
NA TRBJ1-5 TRBV19 NA 15 CASSIGQVSNQPQHF TGTGCCAGTAGTATAGGACAGGTGAGCAATCAGCCCCAGCATTTT
once TRBJ2-7 TRBV7-6 NA 12 CASSLNSEEQYF TGTGCCAGCAGCTTAAATTCGGAAGAGCAGTACTTC
once TRBJ2-5 TRBV5-1 TRBD2 16 CASSYGWRGGKETQYF TGCGCCAGCAGCTACGGGTGGCGGGGGGGGAAAGAGACCCAGTACTTC
NA TRBJ2-7 TRBV18 NA 12 CASSPGRDEQYF TGTGCCAGCTCACCCGGACGAGACGAGCAGTACTTC
NA TRBJ2-1 TRBV7-3 TRBD2 17 CASSSNPTSGIGSEQFF TGTGCCAGCAGCTCAAACCCGACTAGCGGGATCGGCAGTGAGCAGTTCTTC
NA TRBJ1-1 TRBV28 NA 12 CASSRGPGRAFF TGTGCCAGCAGTCGTGGACCGGGCCGGGCTTTCTTT
NA TRBJ1-2 TRBV9 NA 16 CASSVGIPKRGYGYTF TGTGCCAGCAGCGTAGGAATCCCCAAACGGGGCTATGGCTACACCTTC
NA TRBJ2-7 TRBV6-5 NA 15 CASSYGGTQSYEQYF TGTGCCAGCAGTTACGGAGGAACACAATCCTACGAGCAGTACTTC
NA TRBJ2-3 TRBV5-1 NA 13 CASRYLVTDTQYF TGCGCCAGCAGATACTTAGTTACAGATACGCAGTATTTT
once TRBJ1-1 TRBV5-4 NA 14 CASSLVVENTEAFF TGTGCCAGCAGCTTGGTCGTGGAGAACACTGAAGCTTTCTTT
few TRBJ2-3 TRBV5-1 NA 16 CASSFAQGPSTDTQYF TGCGCCAGCAGCTTTGCACAGGGCCCCAGCACAGATACGCAGTATTTT
once TRBJ1-1 TRBV9 NA 15 CASSASFRGVPEAFF TGTGCCAGCAGCGCCTCCTTCCGGGGAGTACCTGAAGCTTTCTTT
NA TRBJ2-7 TRBV18 TRBD1 14 CASKVDRGSYEQYF TGTGCCAGCAAAGTGGACAGGGGGTCTTACGAGCAGTACTTC
once TRBJ2-1 TRBV11-3 TRBD2 15 CASSRGEGPYNEQFF TGTGCCAGCAGCAGAGGGGAGGGTCCCTACAATGAGCAGTTCTTC
once TRBJ2-5 TRBV5-1 TRBD1 15 CASSLGDRDSETQYF TGCGCCAGCAGCTTGGGCGACAGGGATTCGGAGACCCAGTACTTC
NA TRBJ1-3 TRBV27 TRBD1 13 CASRRQGGNTIYF TGTGCCAGCAGGAGACAGGGAGGAAACACCATATATTTT
NA TRBJ2-5 TRBV25-1 NA 14 CASSEKGSQETQYF TGTGCCAGCAGTGAAAAGGGGAGCCAAGAGACCCAGTACTTC
NA TRBJ1-2 TRBV6-5 TRBD1 15 CASSYWDRGLGGYTF TGTGCCAGCAGTTATTGGGACAGGGGTCTTGGTGGCTACACCTTC
NA TRBJ1-2 TRBV28 TRBD1 15 CASSRLQGADYGYTF TGTGCCAGCAGTCGACTTCAGGGGGCGGACTATGGCTACACCTTC
NA TRBJ2-2 TRBV10-2 TRBD1 14 CASSPQGAAGELFF TGCGCCAGCAGCCCACAGGGGGCCGCAGGGGAGCTGTTTTTT
NA TRBJ1-4 TRBV18 TRBD1 15 CASSPPGQGNEKLFF TGTGCCAGCTCACCCCCGGGACAGGGTAATGAAAAACTGTTTTTT
NA TRBJ2-7 TRBV7-2 NA 15 CASSISGTRTYEQYF TGTGCCAGCAGCATATCCGGGACACGAACCTACGAGCAGTACTTC
NA TRBJ2-7 TRBV28 NA 14 CASTPGPWPSEQYF TGTGCCAGCACCCCGGGACCCTGGCCGTCCGAGCAGTACTTC
NA TRBJ1-1 TRBV18 NA 15 CASSQTTGLNTEAFF TGTGCCAGCTCACAGACGACAGGACTGAACACTGAAGCTTTCTTT
once TRBJ2-1 TRBV5-1 TRBD2 15 CASSLAAGGNNEQFF TGCGCCAGCAGCTTGGCAGCGGGAGGTAACAATGAGCAGTTCTTC
NA TRBJ2-3 TRBV19 TRBD1 14 CASTPTGTGGIGYF TGTGCCAGTACCCCGACCGGGACAGGGGGCATTGGGTATTTT
once TRBJ2-1 TRBV11-3 NA 15 CASSFRRGPYNEQFF TGTGCCAGCAGCTTTAGGCGGGGTCCCTACAATGAGCAGTTCTTC
once TRBJ1-2 TRBV5-1 TRBD1 14 CASRPGTGDYGYTF TGCGCCAGCAGACCCGGGACAGGGGACTATGGCTACACCTTC
NA TRBJ2-5 TRBV2 NA 12 CASNALGIEQYF TGTGCCAGCAACGCCCTGGGTATTGAGCAGTACTTC
NA TRBJ2-2 TRBV5-1 TRBD2 16 CASSLVSGGGTGELFF TGCGCCAGCAGCTTGGTATCGGGAGGGGGCACCGGGGAGCTGTTTTTT
NA TRBJ2-7 TRBV16 NA 14 CASSPQKGPYEQYF TGTGCCAGCAGCCCTCAAAAAGGGCCGTACGAGCAGTACTTC
NA TRBJ2-6 TRBV2 TRBD1 13 CASSGDRAGGLTF TGTGCCAGCAGTGGGGACAGGGCAGGGGGCCTGACTTTC
NA TRBJ2-7 TRBV6-5 TRBD1 14 CASSYSDRVDEQYF TGTGCCAGCAGTTACTCCGACAGGGTGGACGAGCAGTACTTC
few TRBJ2-3 TRBV19 NA 13 CASSLGLADTQYF TGTGCCAGTAGCTTGGGGTTAGCAGATACGCAGTATTTT
NA TRBJ2-2 TRBV28 NA 17 CASSSPGQAVMTGELFF TGTGCCAGCAGTTCCCCGGGACAAGCCGTTATGACCGGGGAGCTGTTTTTT